This is a list of T cell receptor beta chains from one sample in a study of blood T cell repertoires in COVID-19. The data were produced by immunoSEQ multiplex PCR, yet TCRdb's version contains in-frame clones alone and is incomplete. The sample consists of 80,000 to 100,000 clones, about 74% of them appearing once. Sequencing used peripheral blood. The receptors shown here come from an older man with COVID-19, enrolled during active disease. Each CDR3 is given with its conserved first and last residue. Each record gives: V gene, clone size, J gene, D gene, CDR3 DNA, CDR3 protein. The D gene is left open where the match is weak. Rows may omit the clone size; those that give it use once, few, many or a size class.

>TRBV4-3|NA|TRBJ2-3|NA
TGCGCCAGCAGCCTGCAGGGTATAACAGATACGCAGTATTTT
CASSLQGITDTQYF
>TRBV9|few|TRBJ2-1|NA
TGTGCCAGCAGCGTAGTGGCGGGGCCGTTCGGAGAAGAGCAGTTCTTC
CASSVVAGPFGEEQFF
>TRBV6-5|NA|TRBJ2-5|NA
TGTGCCAGTCCGAGGACAGCCCAAGAGACCCAGTACTTC
CASPRTAQETQYF
>TRBV9|NA|TRBJ1-2|NA
TGTGCCAGCAGCGGCGAGCTCTTTGGCTACACCTTC
CASSGELFGYTF
>TRBV4-3|NA|TRBJ2-3|TRBD2
TGCGCCAGCAGCCAATTTAGTCGGACTAGCGGAAGCACAGATACGCAGTATTTT
CASSQFSRTSGSTDTQYF
>TRBV11-2|NA|TRBJ1-6|NA
TGTGCCAGCACCTTGATCGGGGGAAGCTCCTATAATTCACCCCTCCACTTT
CASTLIGGSSYNSPLHF
>TRBV30|NA|TRBJ1-4|NA
TGTGCCTGGGGTTACCAGGAAAAACTGTTTTTT
CAWGYQEKLFF
>TRBV28|NA|TRBJ2-7|NA
TGTGCCAGCAGTGTTGCCGGGAGTGGCTACGAGCAGTACTTC
CASSVAGSGYEQYF
>TRBV30|few|TRBJ1-1|NA
TGTGCCTGGAGGTGGGGTGGCGGGGCCACTGAAGCTTTCTTT
CAWRWGGGATEAFF
>TRBV4-2|NA|TRBJ1-1|TRBD1
TGTGCCAGCAGCCATCCGACAGGGGGGACTGAAGCTTTCTTT
CASSHPTGGTEAFF
>TRBV6-2/TRBV6-3|many|TRBJ2-5|TRBD2
TGTGCCAGCAGTGGGGGAAGCGGGATGGGAGAGACCCAGTACTTC
CASSGGSGMGETQYF
>TRBV7-2|few|TRBJ2-3|TRBD2
TGTGCCAGCAGGGCGCCGGGACTAGCGGTCACAGATACGCAGTATTTT
CASRAPGLAVTDTQYF
>TRBV27|NA|TRBJ2-1|TRBD2
TGTGCCAGCAGTCTCGGACTAGCGGGAAGATTCTACAATGAGCAGTTCTTC
CASSLGLAGRFYNEQFF
>TRBV5-5|NA|TRBJ1-1|NA
TGTGCCAGCAGCTTGGTACTGGGCCCAAACACTGAAGCTTTCTTT
CASSLVLGPNTEAFF
>TRBV10-3|NA|TRBJ2-1|TRBD2
TGTGCCATCAGTGTAGGACTAGCGGGCCTTCGAGGGTCCTACAATGAGCAGTTCTTC
CAISVGLAGLRGSYNEQFF
>TRBV27|NA|TRBJ1-1|NA
TGTGCCAGCAGTTTATCACTGGGCATGAACACTGAAGCTTTCTTT
CASSLSLGMNTEAFF
>TRBV4-1|NA|TRBJ1-2|NA
TGCGCCAGCAGCCAAGAATCAGTTAACTATGGCTACACCTTC
CASSQESVNYGYTF
>TRBV5-1|few|TRBJ1-2|TRBD1
TGCGCCAGCAGCTTACAGGGGAATATAGACTATGGCTACACCTTC
CASSLQGNIDYGYTF
>TRBV7-2|once|TRBJ2-5|TRBD2
TGTGCCAGCAGCTTAGAACTAGCGGGAGGGAGAGAGACCCAGTACTTC
CASSLELAGGRETQYF
>TRBV25-1|NA|TRBJ2-1|TRBD2
TGTGCCAGCAGTGAACCCGCCAGCGGGAGGACCAATGAGCAGTTCTTC
CASSEPASGRTNEQFF
>TRBV6-5|NA|TRBJ1-4|TRBD1
TGTGCCAGCAGATGGACAGGGGGTGTTAATGAAAAACTGTTTTTT
CASRWTGGVNEKLFF
>TRBV6-5|NA|TRBJ1-5|TRBD1
TGTGCCAGCAGCCCCACAGGGGATCAGCCCCAGCATTTT
CASSPTGDQPQHF
>TRBV24-1|NA|TRBJ2-4|NA
TGTGCCACCAGTGATTTGCTAAACATTCAGTACTTC
CATSDLLNIQYF
>TRBV27|NA|TRBJ1-5|TRBD1
TGTGCCAGCAGAATGACAGGGATTTGGAGCAATCAGCCCCAGCATTTT
CASRMTGIWSNQPQHF